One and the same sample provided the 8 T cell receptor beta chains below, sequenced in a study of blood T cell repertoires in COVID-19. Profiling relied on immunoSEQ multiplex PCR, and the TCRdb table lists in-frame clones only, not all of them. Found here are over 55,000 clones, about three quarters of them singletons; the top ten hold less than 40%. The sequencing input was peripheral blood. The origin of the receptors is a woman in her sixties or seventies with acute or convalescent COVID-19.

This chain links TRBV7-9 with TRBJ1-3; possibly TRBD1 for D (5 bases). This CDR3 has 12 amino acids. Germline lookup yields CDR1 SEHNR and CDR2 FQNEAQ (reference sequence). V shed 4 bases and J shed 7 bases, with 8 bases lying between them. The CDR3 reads CASSSGGNTIYF. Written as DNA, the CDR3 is TGTGCCAGCAGCTCGGGGGGGAACACCATATATTTT.

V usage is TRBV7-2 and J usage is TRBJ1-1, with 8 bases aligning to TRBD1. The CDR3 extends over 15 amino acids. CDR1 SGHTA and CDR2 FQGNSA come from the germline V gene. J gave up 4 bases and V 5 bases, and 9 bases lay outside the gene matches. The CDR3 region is CASSGAGGASTEAFF. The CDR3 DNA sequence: TGTGCCAGCAGCGGCGCAGGGGGCGCGAGCACTGAAGCTTTCTTT. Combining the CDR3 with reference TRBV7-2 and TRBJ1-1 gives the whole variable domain GAGVSQSPSNKVTEKGKDVELRCDPISGHTALYWYRQSLGQGLEFLIYFQGNSAPDKSGLPSDRFSAERTGGSVSTLTIQRTQQEDSAVYLCASSGAGGASTEAFFGQGTRLTVV.

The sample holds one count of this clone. CDR3 amino acids: CASSPDRNYGYTF. The CDR3 bases are TGTGCCAGCAGCCCGGACAGAAACTATGGCTACACCTTC. The chain employs TRBV5-4 and TRBJ1-2; maybe TRBD1 (6 bases). The CDR3 consists of 13 residues. Germline V CDR1 and CDR2: SGHNT, YYREEE (reference sequence). Trimming cost V 4 bases and J 2 bases, with 9 bases left between them.

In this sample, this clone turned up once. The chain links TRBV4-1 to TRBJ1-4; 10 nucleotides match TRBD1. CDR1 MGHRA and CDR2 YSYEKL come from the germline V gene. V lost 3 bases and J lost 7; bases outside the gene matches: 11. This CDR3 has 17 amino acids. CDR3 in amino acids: CASSHTGTGDFGEKLFF. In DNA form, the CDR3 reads TGCGCCAGCAGCCACACCGGGACAGGGGACTTTGGTGAAAAACTGTTTTTT.

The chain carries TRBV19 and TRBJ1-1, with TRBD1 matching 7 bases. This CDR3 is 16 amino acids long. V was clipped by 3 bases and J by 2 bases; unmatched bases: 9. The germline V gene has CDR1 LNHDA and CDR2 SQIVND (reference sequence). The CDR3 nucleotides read TGTGCCAGTAGTATCTCGGCAGGGGGACCTAACACTGAAGCTTTCTTT. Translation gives CASSISAGGPNTEAFF.

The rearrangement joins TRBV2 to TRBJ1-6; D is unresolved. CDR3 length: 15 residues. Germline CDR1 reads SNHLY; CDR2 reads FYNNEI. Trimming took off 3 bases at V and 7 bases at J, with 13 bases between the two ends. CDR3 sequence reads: CASSEEDGLNSPLHF. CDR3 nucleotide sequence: TGTGCCAGCAGTGAGGAGGACGGCTTAAATTCACCCCTCCACTTT.

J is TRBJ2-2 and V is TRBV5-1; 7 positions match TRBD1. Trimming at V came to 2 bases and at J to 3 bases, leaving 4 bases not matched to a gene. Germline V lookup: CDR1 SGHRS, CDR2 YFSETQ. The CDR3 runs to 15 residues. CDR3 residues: CASSFGDRDTGELFF. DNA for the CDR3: TGCGCCAGCAGCTTTGGGGACAGAGACACCGGGGAGCTGTTTTTT.

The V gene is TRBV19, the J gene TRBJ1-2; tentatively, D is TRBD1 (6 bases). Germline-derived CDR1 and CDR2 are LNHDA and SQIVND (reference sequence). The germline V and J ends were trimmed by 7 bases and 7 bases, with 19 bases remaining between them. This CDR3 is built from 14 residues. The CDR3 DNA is TGTGCCAGTATTGAGAGCGCGAAAGGGGGTGGCTACACCTTC. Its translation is CASIESAKGGGYTF.